This paragraph reports one T cell receptor beta chain. Its recognized antigen is unknown. Per-base quality was not reported, and no clone a single base away is much larger than it. The study deep-sequenced TCR repertoires of sorted CD4+ and CD8+ blood T cells from severe aplastic anemia patients and healthy subjects. Ficoll-Paque density gradient centrifugation was used to isolate peripheral blood mononuclear cells. Before DNA extraction, CD4+ and CD8+ T cells were sorted by FACS or by magnetic beads. This entry is derived from a study of CD8+CD57+ T cells in acquired aplastic anemia (dated 2018 in TCRdb). Regarding the research as a whole: On average, sorted CD4+ and CD8+ cells yielded 3.2 ug of extracted DNA, with a range of 0.2 to 27.4 ug. Points the paper makes about the study in general: Between patients and healthy controls, no significant difference in CD8+ Simpson's diversity was found (P=0.060). About 30 CD8+ CDR3 sequences were found to be shared between patients and controls, but these sequences appeared to be highly expressed in patients and within the immunodominant clones of the patients.

There are 17 amino acids in the CDR3, from cysteine to phenylalanine inclusive. CDR3 DNA only is kept here, 51 bases in frame from base 1. The germline V gene encodes CDR1 DFQATT and CDR2 SNEGSKA (reference sequence). Trimming accounts for 1 base at V and 5 bases at J, while the number of junction bases matched to no gene is 12. TCR beta VDJ combination and CDR3 sequence profiling used genomic DNA as the template. An Illumina HiSeq 2000 was used for TCR repertoire sequencing. The paper's data handling went like this. TRBV/TRBJ rearrangement plots, CDR3 size and DJ length profiles, and Simpson's diversity index were used to evaluate the repertoires. The immunodominant clone was defined as the most abundant DNA sequence in deep sequencing data. CDR3 amino acid sequences were screened for sharing across subjects and were compared with published repertoires and the VDJdb database. Through fastp at Q25 and MiXCR, TCRdb rebuilt clones from the public reads, retaining in-frame beta chains. Each CDR3 protein appears once, grouped with its most common genes and DNA. These V and J calls originate from TCRdb's pipeline instead of the authors' own analysis. Within this sample are 250,000 to 300,000 distinct CDR3 sequences, with 56% of them counted one time only. The leading ten clones occupy roughly 8% of the sample.

Sequenced input: sorted CD4+, CD8+, or CD8+CD57+ T cells (not recorded which) from PBMCs. The receptor comes from a human donor with severe aplastic anemia or a healthy control (not recorded which). The chain is assembled from TRBV20-1 and TRBJ2-1; TRBD1 agrees with 9 junctional bases. CDR3 region: CSARVLQGAGADNEQFF. The sequence in DNA is TGCAGTGCTAGAGTTTTACAGGGGGCGGGGGCAGACAATGAGCAGTTCTTC.